This TCR beta chain appears in the sequencing data of a study of cytomegalovirus exposure and HLA in healthy donors. Study conclusions and caveats: Later analysis indicated greater clonal expansion among HLA-associated TCR beta chains than among equally common other chains. The majority of CMV-associated TCR beta chains were reported as apparently HLA-restricted in a later analysis. Information on immune exposure was restricted to one variable (CMV serostatus).

The PCR was carried out with 60 Vbeta primers and 13 Jbeta primers. The assay was immunoSEQ multiplex PCR, and TCRdb's table has in-frame clones only and misses some. The sample includes tens of thousands of clones, 65% to 70% seen only once; the top ten take approximately 2%. Note on this clone: No antigen is known for it.

Sequenced: PBMCs. This TCR was recovered from a woman in her thirties in good health and CMV-seronegative.

This CDR3 is CASSLEGRGNTIYF. In nucleotides, the CDR3 is TGTGCCAGCAGCTTAGAAGGGAGGGGAAACACCATATATTTT. The V call is TRBV7-2, the J call TRBJ1-3; D uncertain. V lost 1 base to trimming and J lost 4 bases, with 8 bases between them. The germline V gene has CDR1 SGHTA and CDR2 FQGNSA. The CDR3 is made up of 14 amino acids.